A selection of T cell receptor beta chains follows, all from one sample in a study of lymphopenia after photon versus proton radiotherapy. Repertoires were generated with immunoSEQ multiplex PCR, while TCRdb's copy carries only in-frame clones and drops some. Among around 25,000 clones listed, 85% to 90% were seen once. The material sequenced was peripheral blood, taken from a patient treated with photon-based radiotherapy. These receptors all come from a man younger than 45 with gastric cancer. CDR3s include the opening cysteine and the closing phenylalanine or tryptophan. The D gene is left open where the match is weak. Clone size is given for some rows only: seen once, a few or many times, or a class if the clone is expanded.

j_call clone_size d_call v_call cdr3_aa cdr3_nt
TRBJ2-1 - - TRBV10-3 CAISDVGEPPYSNEQFF TGTGCCATCAGTGATGTGGGAGAGCCCCCTTACAGCAATGAGCAGTTCTTC
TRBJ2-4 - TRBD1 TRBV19 CASSDPGQGTKNIQYF TGTGCCAGTAGTGATCCGGGACAGGGAACCAAAAACATTCAGTACTTC
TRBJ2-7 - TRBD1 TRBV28 CASSLSGTGEGEQYF TGTGCCAGCAGTTTATCCGGGACAGGGGAGGGCGAGCAGTACTTC
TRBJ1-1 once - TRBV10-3 CAIRSTGSRLEAFF TGTGCCATCAGAAGCACAGGGTCAAGGCTTGAAGCTTTCTTT
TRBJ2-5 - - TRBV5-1 CASSLNDGLETQYF TGCGCCAGCAGCTTGAACGATGGGTTAGAGACCCAGTACTTC
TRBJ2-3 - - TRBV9 CASSVVAGTDTQYF TGTGCCAGCAGCGTAGTGGCAGGCACAGATACGCAGTATTTT
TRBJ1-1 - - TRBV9 CASSVANHPNTEAFF TGTGCCAGCAGCGTAGCTAACCACCCGAACACTGAAGCTTTCTTT
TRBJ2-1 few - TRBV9 CASSVDPTNNEQFF TGTGCCAGCAGCGTAGATCCTACTAACAATGAGCAGTTCTTC
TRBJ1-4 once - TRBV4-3 CASSQGGQGNEKLFF TGCGCCAGCAGCCAAGGGGGGCAAGGTAATGAAAAACTGTTTTTT
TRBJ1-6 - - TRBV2 CASRPVGSSYNSPLHF TGTGCCAGCAGACCCGTGGGGAGCTCCTATAATTCACCCCTCCACTTT
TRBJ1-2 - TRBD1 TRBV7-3 CASSTLPGTGEGYTF TGTGCCAGCAGCACCTTACCCGGGACAGGGGAAGGCTACACCTTC
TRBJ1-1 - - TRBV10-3 CAIRDPGGREAFF TGTGCCATCAGGGACCCGGGGGGGCGTGAAGCTTTCTTT
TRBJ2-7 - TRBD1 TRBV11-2 CASSSPGQGPYEQYF TGTGCCAGCAGCTCCCCGGGACAGGGCCCCTACGAGCAGTACTTC
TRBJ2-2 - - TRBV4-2 CASSQDQGGELFF TGTGCCAGCAGCCAAGATCAGGGGGGCGAACTGTTTTTT
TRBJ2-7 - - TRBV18 CASSLGSVAYEQYF TGTGCCAGCTCACTAGGGAGCGTGGCCTACGAGCAGTACTTC
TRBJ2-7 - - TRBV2 CASRTEGGRIDEQYF TGTGCCAGCAGGACGGAGGGGGGCAGGATCGACGAGCAGTACTTC
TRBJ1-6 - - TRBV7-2 CASRPRMKAGWSPLHF TGTGCCAGCAGACCCCGGATGAAGGCCGGGTGGTCACCCCTCCACTTT
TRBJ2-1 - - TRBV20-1 CRALGGLEQFF TGCAGGGCCCTAGGGGGGTTGGAGCAGTTCTTC
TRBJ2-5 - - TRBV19 CASRGQETQYF TGTGCCAGTAGAGGCCAAGAGACCCAGTACTTC
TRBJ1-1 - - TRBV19 CASSIRHNTEAFF TGTGCCAGTAGTATAAGGCACAACACTGAAGCTTTCTTT
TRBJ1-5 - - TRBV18 CASSPTSSEGRQPQHF TGTGCCAGCTCACCAACATCGAGTGAGGGACGACAGCCCCAGCATTTT
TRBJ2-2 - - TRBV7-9 CASSLTENTGELFF TGTGCCAGCAGCTTAACCGAGAACACCGGGGAGCTGTTTTTT
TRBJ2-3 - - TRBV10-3 CAISEWDGASTDTQYF TGTGCCATCAGTGAGTGGGATGGGGCTAGCACAGATACGCAGTATTTT
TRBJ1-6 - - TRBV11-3 CASSLDQGGSSYNSPLHF TGTGCCAGCAGCTTAGATCAGGGCGGGAGCTCCTATAATTCACCCCTCCACTTT
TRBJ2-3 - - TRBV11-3 CASSLDTSGPNTDTQYF TGTGCCAGCAGCTTAGATACCTCAGGACCTAACACAGATACGCAGTATTTT
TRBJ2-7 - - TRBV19 CASSRTPAQDYEQYF TGTGCCAGTAGTCGGACGCCTGCTCAAGATTACGAGCAGTACTTC
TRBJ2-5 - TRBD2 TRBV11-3 CASSLGGLAGVQETQYF TGTGCCAGCAGCTTAGGGGGACTAGCGGGAGTTCAAGAGACCCAGTACTTC
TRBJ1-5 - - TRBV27 CASSLSMMGNQPQHF TGTGCCAGCAGTTTAAGTATGATGGGCAATCAGCCCCAGCATTTT
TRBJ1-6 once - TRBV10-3 CAISTGGSYNSPLHF TGTGCCATCAGTACAGGAGGCTCCTATAATTCACCCCTCCACTTT
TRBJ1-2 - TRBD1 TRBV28 CASSLWGQGVGYTF TGTGCCAGCAGTTTGTGGGGACAGGGAGTTGGCTACACCTTC
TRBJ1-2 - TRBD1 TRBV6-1 CASSESNLGQGGGGYTF TGTGCCAGCAGTGAAAGCAATCTCGGACAGGGAGGAGGAGGCTACACCTTC
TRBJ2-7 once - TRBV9 CASSAQAATGEQYF TGTGCCAGCAGCGCCCAAGCGGCTACGGGGGAGCAGTACTTC
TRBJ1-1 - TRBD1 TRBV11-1 CASSPRQGQNTEAFF TGTGCCAGCAGCCCGCGACAGGGGCAAAACACTGAAGCTTTCTTT
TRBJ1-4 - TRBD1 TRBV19 CASSIGDRGTTNEKLFF TGTGCCAGTAGTATAGGGGACAGGGGAACAACTAATGAAAAACTGTTTTTT
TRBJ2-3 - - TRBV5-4 CASSLIRGDTQYF TGTGCCAGCAGCTTGATCAGGGGAGATACGCAGTATTTT
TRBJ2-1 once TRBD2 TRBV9 CASSVEGTSGGYGNEQFF TGTGCCAGCAGCGTAGAGGGGACTAGCGGGGGTTACGGTAATGAGCAGTTCTTC
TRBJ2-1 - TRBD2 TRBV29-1 CSVDEREAHFGIF TGCAGCGTTGACGAGCGGGAGGCGCACTTCGGGATCTTC
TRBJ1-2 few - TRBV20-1 CSARGVYGYTF TGCAGTGCCAGGGGTGTCTATGGCTACACCTTC
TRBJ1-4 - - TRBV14 CASSIASGKLNEKLFF TGTGCCAGCAGCATCGCGAGCGGAAAACTTAATGAAAAACTGTTTTTT
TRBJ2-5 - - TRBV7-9 CASSQTALQETQYF TGTGCCAGCAGCCAAACGGCCCTACAAGAGACCCAGTACTTC
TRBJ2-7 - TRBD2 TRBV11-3 CASSLDSSGSYEQYF TGTGCCAGCAGCTTAGACTCTAGCGGCTCCTACGAGCAGTACTTC
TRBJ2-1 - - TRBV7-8 CASSYRDGQLEQFF TGTGCCAGCAGCTACCGGGACGGTCAACTTGAGCAGTTCTTC